Each of the 8 T cell receptor beta chains below was sequenced from the same sample in a study of vaccination and CD4 T cells after COVID-19. Cultured CD4+ T-cell DNA underwent Oncomine TCR Beta short-read sequencing. Via MiXCR, TCRdb re-called the PCR reads, giving one row per CDR3 protein. The sample consists of tens of thousands of distinct CDR3 sequences, 36% of them appearing once. These receptors are not linked to any known antigen. Time point here: late sampling 161 to 241 days after vaccination in three convalescent patients. Treatment specified: approximately 9-day PBMC culture with coronavirus spike peptide pools or control peptides (ViraFEST assay). The material was CD4+ T cells from blood, cultured in vitro, obtained about 7 months after SARS-CoV-2 vaccination. Every receptor here comes from a human donor who had recovered from COVID-19.

This clonotype has more than one count but fewer than ten. The CDR3 DNA follows: TGCAGTGCCCTCTACGGGTTGGACACTGAAGCTTTCTTT. This codes for CSALYGLDTEAFF. The chain joins TRBV20-1 to TRBJ1-1; D remains unclear. The CDR3 covers 13 residues. Germline V gives CDR1 DFQATT, CDR2 SNEGSKA (reference sequence). Between the trimmed V and J ends, which lost 6 bases and 3 bases, there was a span of 14 bases.

The chain is built from TRBV7-9 and TRBJ2-7; TRBD2 might be the D (5 bases). Germline loops: CDR1 SEHNR, CDR2 FQNEAQ (reference sequence). The V end was cut by 5 bases, the J end by 7 bases, with 24 bases between. The CDR3 is made up of 16 amino acids. CDR3 DNA: TGTGCCAGCAGCCAGAGGTATGGAGTGGGGAGAGGGGAGCAGTACTTC. This sequence encodes CASSQRYGVGRGEQYF.

CDR3 sequence (DNA): TGTGCCAGCAGCTTGGCGGGAGAGACGGAGCAGTACTTC. It yields the protein CASSLAGETEQYF. The chain is built from TRBV7-9 and TRBJ2-7; TRBD2 matches 7 bases. Germline CDR1 SEHNR, CDR2 FQNEAQ (reference sequence). The CDR3 has 13 residues. The J segment lost 7 bases and the V segment lost 3 bases, leaving 6 bases of the junction unmatched.

This clonotype was counted only a few times. The chain uses TRBV6-1 and TRBJ1-5; D call uncertain. Germline V gene data show CDR1 as MNHNS and CDR2 as SASEGT. There are 15 residues in the CDR3. Trimming stripped 2 bases from V and 0 bases from J, with 8 bases between. CDR3 protein: CASSEPRYSNQPQHF. In nucleotides, the CDR3 is TGTGCCAGCAGTGAACCCCGTTATAGCAATCAGCCCCAGCATTTT.

This clonotype was counted once. This sequence joins TRBV20-1 and TRBJ2-7; 9 bases match TRBD2. J lost 4 bases, V lost 0 bases, and 13 bases had no gene match. In germline, CDR1 is DFQATT, CDR2 SNEGSKA (reference sequence). The CDR3 is made up of 17 amino acids. CDR3 coding DNA: TGCAGTGCTAGAGATCCGAAGACCGGGACTAGCTGGTACGAGCAGTACTTC. It codes for CSARDPKTGTSWYEQYF.

This sequence joins TRBV28 and TRBJ1-3, with D maybe TRBD1 (5 bases). The V end lost 7 bases, the J end lost 0 bases, and 16 bases lay between the germline ends. In germline, CDR1 is MDHEN, CDR2 SYDVKM. This CDR3 region has 16 residues. CDR3 coding DNA: TGTGCCAGCATTCGCCGGGACGCTGTCTCTGGAAACACCATATATTTT. Translating it yields CASIRRDAVSGNTIYF.

The V gene is TRBV20-1, the J gene TRBJ2-5; D is possibly TRBD2 (6 bases). The CDR3 is 15 amino acids. Germline lookup yields CDR1 DFQATT and CDR2 SNEGSKA (reference sequence). The V end lost 3 bases, the J end lost 5 bases, and 19 bases lay between the germline ends. CDR3 in DNA: TGCAGTGCTAGTCACGCGGGGTCGGGTGGGGAGACCCAGTACTTC. This encodes CSASHAGSGGETQYF.

This rearrangement joins TRBV27 to TRBJ2-1; 10 bases are shared with TRBD2. Germline lookup yields CDR1 MNHEY and CDR2 SMNVEV (reference sequence). The length of the CDR3 is 15 residues. V dropped 6 bases and J dropped 4; count of bases not matched to a gene: 6. CDR3 region: CASSTGTSAYNEQFF. Written as DNA, the CDR3 is TGTGCCAGCAGCACCGGGACTAGCGCTTACAATGAGCAGTTCTTC.